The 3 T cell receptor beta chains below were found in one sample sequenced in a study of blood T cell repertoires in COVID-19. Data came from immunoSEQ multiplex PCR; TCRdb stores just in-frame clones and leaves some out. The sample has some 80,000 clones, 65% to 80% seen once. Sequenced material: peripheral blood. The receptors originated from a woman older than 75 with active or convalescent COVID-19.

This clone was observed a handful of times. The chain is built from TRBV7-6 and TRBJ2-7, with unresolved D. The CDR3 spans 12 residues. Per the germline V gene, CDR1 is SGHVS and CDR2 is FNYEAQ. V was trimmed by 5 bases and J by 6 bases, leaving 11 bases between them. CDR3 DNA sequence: TGTGCCAGCAGCCCACTCCGTCCCGAGCAGTACTTC. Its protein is CASSPLRPEQYF.

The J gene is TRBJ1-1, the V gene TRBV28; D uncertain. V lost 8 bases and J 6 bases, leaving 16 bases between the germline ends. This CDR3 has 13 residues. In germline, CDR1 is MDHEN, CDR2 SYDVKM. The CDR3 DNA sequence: TGTGCCAGCGGGCCAGTTGATGTCGCTGAAGCTTTCTTT. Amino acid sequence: CASGPVDVAEAFF.

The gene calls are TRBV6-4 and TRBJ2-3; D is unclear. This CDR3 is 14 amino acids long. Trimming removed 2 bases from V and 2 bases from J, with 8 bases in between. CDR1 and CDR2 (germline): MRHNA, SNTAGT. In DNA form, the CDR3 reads TGTGCCAGCAGTGACGTGGCTTTCACAGATACGCAGTATTTT. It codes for CASSDVAFTDTQYF.